This T cell receptor (beta chain) was documented in a study of metastatic and nonmetastatic thyroid tumors. Study-level information: Across peripheral blood and tumor or nodule tissue samples taken from malignant and benign thyroid patients, the repertoires were compared with one another. Study-wide findings and caveats: A significant increase in TCR beta diversity was reportedly seen in malignant thyroid tumors relative to benign nodules, in blood and tumor.

Comments on this clone: Its antigen is not known. Germline and junction disagree at one end, which may indicate a read error.

Under the authors' procedure: Across clinicopathological groups, CDR3 differences served as the basis for building a distant-metastasis classifier for papillary thyroid cancer. TCRdb reprocessed the PCR reads via MiXCR. What appears here as the V and J calls and clone size reflects TCRdb's work, not the paper's. Of approximately 29,000 clones in the sample, roughly 30% are singletons; the top ten hold around 32%. Looked up from germline, CDR1 is SGHVS and CDR2 is FQNEAQ. This CDR3 spans 17 amino acids. All patients reached thyroid surgery having received no treatment beforehand. This receptor was identified in a female donor with papillary thyroid cancer or a benign thyroid nodule (not recorded which). Some clones in this sample may be carry-over from other donors' samples. This chain joins TRBV7-8 and TRBJ1-2, with D maybe TRBD1 (5 bases). Sequenced input: blood. CDR3 nucleotides: TGTGCCAGCAGCCTCGTGCTCAGGGAAACAGCTAACTATGGCCACACCTTC. This gives the protein CASSLVLRETANYGHTF.